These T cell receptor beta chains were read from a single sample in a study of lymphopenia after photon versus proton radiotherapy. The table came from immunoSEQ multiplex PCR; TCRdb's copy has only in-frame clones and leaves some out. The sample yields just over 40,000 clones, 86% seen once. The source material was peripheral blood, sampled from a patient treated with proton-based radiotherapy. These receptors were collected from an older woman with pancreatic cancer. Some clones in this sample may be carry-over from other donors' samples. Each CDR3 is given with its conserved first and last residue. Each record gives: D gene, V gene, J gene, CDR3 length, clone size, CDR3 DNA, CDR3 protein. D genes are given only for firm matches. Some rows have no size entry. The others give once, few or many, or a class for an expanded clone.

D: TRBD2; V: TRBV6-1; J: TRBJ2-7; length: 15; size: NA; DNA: TGTGCCAGCATGATGGAGCCGGGACTAGCCTACGAGCAGTACTTC; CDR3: CASMMEPGLAYEQYF
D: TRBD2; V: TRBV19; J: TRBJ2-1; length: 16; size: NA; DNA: TGTGCCAGTAGTTCCCGACTAGCGGGAGGGGTCAATGAGCAGTTCTTC; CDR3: CASSSRLAGGVNEQFF
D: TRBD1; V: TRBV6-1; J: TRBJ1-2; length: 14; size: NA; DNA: TGTGCCACACGACAGGGGGCGGGCAACTATGGCTACACCTTC; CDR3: CATRQGAGNYGYTF
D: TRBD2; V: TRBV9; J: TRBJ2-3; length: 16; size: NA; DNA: TGTGCCAGCAGCGTGAGTGGACTAGCTGGGACAGATACGCAGTATTTT; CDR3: CASSVSGLAGTDTQYF
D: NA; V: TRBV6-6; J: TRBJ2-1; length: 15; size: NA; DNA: TGTGCCAGCAGTTACTTTACCCGGGCTTACAATGAGCAGTTCTTC; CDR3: CASSYFTRAYNEQFF
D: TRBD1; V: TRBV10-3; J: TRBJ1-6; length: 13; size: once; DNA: TGTGCCATCAGAGGGGGCAATAATTCACCCCTCCACTTT; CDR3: CAIRGGNNSPLHF
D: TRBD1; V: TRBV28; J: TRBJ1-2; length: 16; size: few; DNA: TGTGCCAGCAGTCCGCGGAGACAGGGGGCGGGACCTGGCTACACCTTC; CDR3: CASSPRRQGAGPGYTF
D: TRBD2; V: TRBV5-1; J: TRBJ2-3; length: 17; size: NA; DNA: TGCGCCAGCAGCTTGGAGGGGACTAGCGGGGTCACAGATACGCAGTATTTT; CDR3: CASSLEGTSGVTDTQYF
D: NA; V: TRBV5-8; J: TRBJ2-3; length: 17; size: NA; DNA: TGTGCCAGCAGCTCTCGGAATAGCGGGCCTGCACAGGGGACGCAGTATTTT; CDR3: CASSSRNSGPAQGTQYF
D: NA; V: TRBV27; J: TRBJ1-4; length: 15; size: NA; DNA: TGTGCCAGCAGTTTGACATCCTTGGTTAATGAAAAACTGTTTTTT; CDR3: CASSLTSLVNEKLFF
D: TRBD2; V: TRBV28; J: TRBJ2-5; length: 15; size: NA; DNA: TGTGCCAGCAGCCACCTAGCGGGAGATGACGAGACCCAGTACTTC; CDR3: CASSHLAGDDETQYF
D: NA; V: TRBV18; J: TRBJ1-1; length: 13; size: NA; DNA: TGTGCCAGCTCACCCCTCCAGTCCGACAAAGCTTTCTTT; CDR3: CASSPLQSDKAFF
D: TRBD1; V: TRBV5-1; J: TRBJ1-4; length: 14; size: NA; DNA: TGCGCCAGCAGCTCCGGACAGGGTGGTGAAAAACTGTTTTTT; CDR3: CASSSGQGGEKLFF
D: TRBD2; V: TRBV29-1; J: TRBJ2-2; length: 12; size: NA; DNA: TGCAGCGTTTCGGGAGGCACCGGGGAGCTGTTTTTT; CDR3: CSVSGGTGELFF
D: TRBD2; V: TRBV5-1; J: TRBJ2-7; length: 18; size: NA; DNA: TGCGCCAGCAGCTCGGGACTAGCGGGAGGGCCGCTTTTGTACGAGCAGTACTTC; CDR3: CASSSGLAGGPLLYEQYF
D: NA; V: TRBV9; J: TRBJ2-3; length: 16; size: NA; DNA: TGTGCCAGCAGCGCTGGAGCGGGCTTAAGCACAGATACGCAGTATTTT; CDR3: CASSAGAGLSTDTQYF
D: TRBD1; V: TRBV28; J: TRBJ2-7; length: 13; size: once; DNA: TGTGCCAGCAGCCACCCACAGGGGCCCGAGCAGTACTTC; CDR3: CASSHPQGPEQYF
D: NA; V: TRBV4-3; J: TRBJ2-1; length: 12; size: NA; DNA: TGCGCCAGCAGCCAAGATGGGTTTGAGCAGTTCTTC; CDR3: CASSQDGFEQFF
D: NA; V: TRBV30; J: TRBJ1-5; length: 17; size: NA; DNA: TGTGCCTGGAGTGACTTAGACGGCCCGCTGCTGGATCAGCCCCAGCATTTT; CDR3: CAWSDLDGPLLDQPQHF
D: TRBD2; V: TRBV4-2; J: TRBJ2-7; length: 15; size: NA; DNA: TGTGCCAGCAGCCAAGGGACTAGCGGGAACGGCGAGCAGTACTTC; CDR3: CASSQGTSGNGEQYF
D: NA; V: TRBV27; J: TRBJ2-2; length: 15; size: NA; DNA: TGTGCCAGCAGTTCCGGGACTTTTCTCACCGGGGAGCTGTTTTTT; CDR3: CASSSGTFLTGELFF
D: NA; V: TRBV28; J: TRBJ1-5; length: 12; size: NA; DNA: TGTGCCAGCAGTTCCAGCACCCAGCCCCAGCATTTT; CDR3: CASSSSTQPQHF
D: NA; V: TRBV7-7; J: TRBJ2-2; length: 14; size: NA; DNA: TGTGCTAGCAGCGTCAGACTGAACACCGGGGAGCTGTTTTTT; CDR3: CASSVRLNTGELFF
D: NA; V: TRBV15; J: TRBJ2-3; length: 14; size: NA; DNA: TGTGCCACCAGCAGATCGTGGGAGTCCTCAACGCAGTATTTT; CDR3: CATSRSWESSTQYF
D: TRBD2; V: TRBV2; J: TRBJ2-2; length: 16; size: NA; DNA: TGTGCCAGCAAGAACGGGAGGGCCGCGGGCACCGGGGAGCTGTTTTTT; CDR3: CASKNGRAAGTGELFF
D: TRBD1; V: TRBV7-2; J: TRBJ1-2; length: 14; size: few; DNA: TGTGCCAGCAGCTTAGAAGGGGGCGATTATGGCTACACCTTC; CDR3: CASSLEGGDYGYTF
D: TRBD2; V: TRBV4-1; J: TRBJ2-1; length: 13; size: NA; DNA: TGCGCCAGCAGCTTCATAGCGGGAGAACGTCAGTTCTTC; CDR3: CASSFIAGERQFF
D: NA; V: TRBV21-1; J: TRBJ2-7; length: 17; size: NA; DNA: TGTGCCAGCAGCAAAGCGAGTCCAGGGATCGGGTACAACGAGCAGTACTTC; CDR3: CASSKASPGIGYNEQYF
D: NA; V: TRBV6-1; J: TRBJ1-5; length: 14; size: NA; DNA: TGTGCCAGCAGTGAATACAGGGAAGGTCAGCCCCAGCATTTT; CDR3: CASSEYREGQPQHF
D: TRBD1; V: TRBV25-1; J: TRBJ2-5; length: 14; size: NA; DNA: TGTGCCAGCAGTGACCCCGGGACAGTGTCCTCCCAGTACTTC; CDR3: CASSDPGTVSSQYF
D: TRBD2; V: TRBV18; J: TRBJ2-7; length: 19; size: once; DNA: TGTGCCAGCTCACCACCGCTTAAAGGGACTAGCGGGAGGTCATACGAGCAGTACTTC; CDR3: CASSPPLKGTSGRSYEQYF
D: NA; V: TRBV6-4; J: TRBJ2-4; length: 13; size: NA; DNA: TGTGCCAGCAGTGTCCCGACAGTAAACATTCAGTACTTC; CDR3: CASSVPTVNIQYF
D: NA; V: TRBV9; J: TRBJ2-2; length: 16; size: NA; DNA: TGTGCCAGCAGCGTAGCCCAGTTCGCGAACACCGGGGAGCTGTTTTTT; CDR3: CASSVAQFANTGELFF
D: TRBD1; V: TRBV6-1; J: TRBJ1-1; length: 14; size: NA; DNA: TGTGCCACGGGACAGGGCCTGATGAACACTGAAGCTTTCTTT; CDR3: CATGQGLMNTEAFF
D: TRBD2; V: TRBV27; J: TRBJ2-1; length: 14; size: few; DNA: TGTGCCAGCAGTTTATCGCCTAGCGGGAATGAGCAGTTCTTC; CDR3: CASSLSPSGNEQFF
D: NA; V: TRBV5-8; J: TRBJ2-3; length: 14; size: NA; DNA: TGTGCCAGCAGCGCTAGTTTTGGGGCAGATACGCAGTATTTT; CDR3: CASSASFGADTQYF
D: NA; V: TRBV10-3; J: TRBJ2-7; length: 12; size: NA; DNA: TGTGCCACCCTACGGGACTCCTACGAGCAGTACTTC; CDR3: CATLRDSYEQYF
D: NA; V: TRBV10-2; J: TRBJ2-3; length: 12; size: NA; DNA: TGCGCCAGCAGTTTGGGACTTTATACGCAGTATTTT; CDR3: CASSLGLYTQYF
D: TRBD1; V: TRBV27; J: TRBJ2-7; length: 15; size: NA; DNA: TGTGCCAGCAGTCCCGCCGGGACAGGGGGGTACGAGCAGTACTTC; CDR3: CASSPAGTGGYEQYF
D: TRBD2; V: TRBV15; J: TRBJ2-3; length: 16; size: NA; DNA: TGTGCCACCAGCAGAGAGGCTAGCGGGGGCACAGATACGCAGTATTTT; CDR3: CATSREASGGTDTQYF
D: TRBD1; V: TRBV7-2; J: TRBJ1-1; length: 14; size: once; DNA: TGTGCCAGCAGCTTAGACAGGGGGAACACTGAAGCTTTCTTT; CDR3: CASSLDRGNTEAFF
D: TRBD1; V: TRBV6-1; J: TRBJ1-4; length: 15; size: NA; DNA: TGTGCCAGCAGTGCGACACAGGGGTCTAATGAAAAACTGTTTTTT; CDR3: CASSATQGSNEKLFF
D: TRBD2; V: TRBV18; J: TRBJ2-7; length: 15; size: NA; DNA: TGTGCCAGCTCACCTACGGTAGCGGGAGCCTACGAGCAGTACTTC; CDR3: CASSPTVAGAYEQYF
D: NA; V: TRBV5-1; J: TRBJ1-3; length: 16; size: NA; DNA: TGCGCCAGCAGCTTGGACGGCGACCACTCTGGAAACACCATATATTTT; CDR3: CASSLDGDHSGNTIYF
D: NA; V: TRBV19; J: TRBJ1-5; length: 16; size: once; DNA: TGTGCCAGTAGTCGGGCGGGTGCTGGGGAGAATCAGCCCCAGCATTTT; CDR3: CASSRAGAGENQPQHF
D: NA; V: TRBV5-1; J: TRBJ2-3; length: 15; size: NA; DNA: TGCGCCAGCAGCTTGGAAGGTCGTGGCCCAGATACGCAGTATTTT; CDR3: CASSLEGRGPDTQYF
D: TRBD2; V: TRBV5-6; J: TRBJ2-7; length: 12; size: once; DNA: TGTGCCAGCAGCGGACTAGGTTACGAGCAGTACTTC; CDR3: CASSGLGYEQYF
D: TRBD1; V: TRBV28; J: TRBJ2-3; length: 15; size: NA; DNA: TGTGCCAGCAGTTTAACAGGGGGCGAAGCAGATACGCAGTATTTT; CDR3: CASSLTGGEADTQYF